This passage covers 18 T cell receptor beta chains from one sample sequenced in a study of blood T cell repertoires in COVID-19. Measured with immunoSEQ multiplex PCR; TCRdb has only the in-frame clones, and not every one. The sample gives more than 120,000 clones, 80% to 90% of which show up once; around 0.91% is in the top ten. Specimen: peripheral blood. Receptors originate from a woman between 50 and 59 years old with acute or convalescent COVID-19.

This clone came up once. The chain has TRBV30 and TRBJ1-1, with a possible D match to TRBD1 (6 bases). The V gene lost 2 bases and the J gene lost 5 bases, with 15 bases spanning the gap. This CDR3 region has 14 residues. From germline, CDR1 is GTSNPN and CDR2 SVGIG (reference sequence). The CDR3 protein is CAWSQGPLGTEAFF. The DNA of the CDR3 is TGTGCCTGGAGTCAGGGGCCCCTGGGGACTGAAGCTTTCTTT. The full variable domain, its missing parts supplied by reference TRBV30 and TRBJ1-1, is SQTIHQWPATLVQPVGSPLSLECTVEGTSNPNLYWYRQAAGRGLQLLFYSVGIGQISSEVPQNLSASRPQDRQFILSSKKLLLSDSGFYLCAWSQGPLGTEAFFGQGTRLTVV.

This chain joins TRBV9 and TRBJ1-1; TRBD1 agrees at 8 bases. Per the germline V gene, CDR1 is SGDLS and CDR2 is YYNGEE. CDR3 length: 15 amino acids. Trimming removed 2 bases from V and 5 bases from J; junction bases left unmatched: 8. The DNA for the CDR3 is TGTGCCAGCAGCGTTCGACAGGGGACGGGGACTGAAGCTTTCTTT. This encodes CASSVRQGTGTEAFF.

This chain links TRBV27 with TRBJ1-2; D is unresolved. The germline gives CDR1 MNHEY, CDR2 SMNVEV (reference sequence). The CDR3 totals 14 residues. V was clipped by 7 bases and J by 0 bases, with 12 bases between them. This CDR3 reads CASTPRGSNYGYTF. Here the CDR3 DNA reads TGTGCCAGCACCCCTCGGGGATCTAACTATGGCTACACCTTC.

The rearrangement links TRBV7-2 to TRBJ1-2, with TRBD1 matching over 9 bases. The V gene's germline CDR1 is SGHTA and CDR2 FQGNSA. V trimming: 0 bases; J trimming: 6 bases; junction bases outside the gene matches: 2. The CDR3 is made up of 14 amino acids. CDR3 residues: CASSLAGTGNGYTF. In DNA form, the CDR3 reads TGTGCCAGCAGCTTAGCGGGGACAGGGAATGGCTACACCTTC.

The chain employs TRBV20-1 and TRBJ2-1; D is undetermined. The CDR3 contains 12 residues. CDR1 is DFQATT and CDR2 is SNEGSKA in the germline V gene (reference sequence). Trimming took off 3 bases at V and 9 bases at J, with 12 bases between the two ends. CDR3 amino acids: CSASYPSGEQFF. CDR3 sequence (DNA): TGCAGTGCTAGTTACCCATCAGGTGAGCAGTTCTTC.

Turning to this clone: One end of the junction does not line up with germline, which may come from a read error. The chain joins TRBV28 to TRBJ1-5, with 7 bases that match TRBD1. This CDR3 contains 15 residues. Germline CDR1 and CDR2: MDHEN and SYDVKM. The CDR3: CASRFVQGLLKPQHF. In DNA, the CDR3 is TGTGCCAGCCGTTTCGTACAGGGGTTGTTAAAGCCCCAGCATTTT.

The chain has TRBV15 and TRBJ2-1; TRBD1 matches 7 bases. Trimming cost V 0 bases and J 6 bases; bases outside gene matches: 11. This CDR3 comprises 17 residues. Germline loops: CDR1 LNHNV, CDR2 YYDKDF (reference sequence). CDR3 in amino acids: CATSRDYLTGSGNEQFF. CDR3 in DNA: TGTGCCACCAGCAGAGATTATTTGACAGGGAGTGGCAATGAGCAGTTCTTC. The variable domain in full, with the rest retrieved from reference TRBV15 and TRBJ2-1, is DAMVIQNPRYQVTQFGKPVTLSCSQTLNHNVMYWYQQKSSQAPKLLFHYYDKDFNNEADTPDNFQSRRPNTSFCFLDIRSPGLGDTAMYLCATSRDYLTGSGNEQFFGPGTRLTVL.

J is TRBJ1-1 and V is TRBV6-5, with unresolved D. The length of the CDR3 is 14 residues. From germline, CDR1 is MNHEY and CDR2 SVGAGI. V shed 0 bases and J shed 4 bases, with 9 bases lying between them. In DNA form, the CDR3 reads TGTGCCAGCAGTTACTCTAGTGAAGCCACTGAAGCTTTCTTT. Residues: CASSYSSEATEAFF.

This rearrangement joins TRBV19 to TRBJ2-3; the D gene is possibly TRBD1 (5 bases). Germline CDR1 LNHDA, CDR2 SQIVND (reference sequence). This CDR3 comprises 18 residues. The germline V and J ends were trimmed by 3 bases and 3 bases, with 22 bases remaining between them. CDR3 DNA sequence: TGTGCCAGTAGTATTGGCCCCGGGCAGGGTATTTGGACAGATACGCAGTATTTT. Protein product: CASSIGPGQGIWTDTQYF.

This clone was observed once. V gene TRBV6-5 combines with J gene TRBJ1-1, with D maybe TRBD1 (6 bases). Trimming cost V 8 bases and J 3 bases, with 19 bases left between them. Germline-derived CDR1 and CDR2 are MNHEY and SVGAGI. The CDR3 sequence is 15 residues long. The CDR3 sequence is CASSMTGKMDTEAFF. The CDR3 DNA reads as TGTGCCAGCTCAATGACAGGTAAAATGGACACTGAAGCTTTCTTT.

The chain uses TRBV21-1 and TRBJ1-1; TRBD1, as called in the table, went unchecked against the DNA. TRBV21-1 is given as a pseudogene. This CDR3 comprises 13 residues. Here the CDR3 reads CASSPDRDTEAFF. In nucleotides, the CDR3 is TGTGCCAGCAGCCCCGACAGGGACACTGAAGCTTTCTTT.

This clone has only a few counts. The chain is built from TRBV7-9 and TRBJ1-5; 7 bases match TRBD1. CDR1 and CDR2 from the germline V gene are SEHNR and FQNEAQ (reference sequence). V dropped 5 bases and J dropped 3; count of bases not matched to a gene: 7. The CDR3 extends over 15 amino acids. Here the CDR3 reads CASSPRGTDNQPQHF. The CDR3 nucleotides read TGTGCCAGCAGCCCCAGGGGGACTGACAATCAGCCCCAGCATTTT.

This sequence joins TRBV10-3 and TRBJ2-1; 8 positions match TRBD2. The CDR3 totals 12 residues. The germline gives CDR1 ENHRY, CDR2 SYGVKD. The J segment lost 7 bases and the V segment lost 5 bases, leaving 1 base of the junction unmatched. CDR3 protein: CAISTSGNEQFF. The CDR3 DNA reads as TGTGCCATCAGTACTAGCGGAAATGAGCAGTTCTTC.

The chain employs TRBV15 and TRBJ2-1, with 7 bases aligning to TRBD2. The CDR3 has 15 residues. CDR1 LNHNV and CDR2 YYDKDF come from the germline V gene (reference sequence). Trimming cost V 1 base and J 9 bases; bases outside gene matches: 9. The CDR3 sequence is CATSRVGLGDIEQFF. The CDR3 region has the DNA TGTGCCACCAGCAGAGTAGGACTAGGTGACATTGAGCAGTTCTTC. The variable domain in full, with the rest retrieved from reference TRBV15 and TRBJ2-1, is DAMVIQNPRYQVTQFGKPVTLSCSQTLNHNVMYWYQQKSSQAPKLLFHYYDKDFNNEADTPDNFQSRRPNTSFCFLDIRSPGLGDTAMYLCATSRVGLGDIEQFFGPGTRLTVL.

The chain is built from TRBV12-5 and TRBJ1-2; D gene unclear. Between the trimmed V and J ends, which lost 6 bases and 2 bases, there was a span of 7 bases. The CDR3 totals 12 residues. Per germline, CDR1 LGHNT and CDR2 FRNRAP. The CDR3, as DNA: TGTGCTAGTGGCCTCAGAAACTATGGCTACACCTTC. Protein sequence: CASGLRNYGYTF.

J is TRBJ2-2 and V is TRBV19, with 8 bases identical to TRBD1. After removal of 5 bases from V and 1 base from J, the junction contained 3 bases not matched to a gene. The germline V gene encodes CDR1 LNHDA and CDR2 SQIVND (reference sequence). The CDR3 consists of 15 residues. CDR3 sequence (DNA): TGTGCCAGTAGTCCCGGGACAGGGAACACCGGGGAGCTGTTTTTT. Translating it yields CASSPGTGNTGELFF.

This clone was counted once. The rearrangement joins TRBV18 to TRBJ2-3, with 10 bases identical to TRBD1. The germline gives CDR1 KGHSH, CDR2 LQKENI. The CDR3 has 14 amino acids. Trimming took 3 bases from V and 4 from J; bases not matched to a gene: 1. For the CDR3, the DNA is TGTGCCAGCTCACCCGGGACAGGGGCAGATACGCAGTATTTT. Translation: CASSPGTGADTQYF.

The chain employs TRBV4-1 and TRBJ2-7, with D possibly matching TRBD2 (6 bases). The CDR3 covers 14 residues. The V gene lost 1 base and the J gene lost 4 bases, with 11 bases spanning the gap. Germline CDR1 MGHRA, CDR2 YSYEKL. The CDR3 here is CASSQGDWRYEQYF. The CDR3 nucleotides read TGCGCCAGCAGCCAAGGGGACTGGAGGTACGAGCAGTACTTC.